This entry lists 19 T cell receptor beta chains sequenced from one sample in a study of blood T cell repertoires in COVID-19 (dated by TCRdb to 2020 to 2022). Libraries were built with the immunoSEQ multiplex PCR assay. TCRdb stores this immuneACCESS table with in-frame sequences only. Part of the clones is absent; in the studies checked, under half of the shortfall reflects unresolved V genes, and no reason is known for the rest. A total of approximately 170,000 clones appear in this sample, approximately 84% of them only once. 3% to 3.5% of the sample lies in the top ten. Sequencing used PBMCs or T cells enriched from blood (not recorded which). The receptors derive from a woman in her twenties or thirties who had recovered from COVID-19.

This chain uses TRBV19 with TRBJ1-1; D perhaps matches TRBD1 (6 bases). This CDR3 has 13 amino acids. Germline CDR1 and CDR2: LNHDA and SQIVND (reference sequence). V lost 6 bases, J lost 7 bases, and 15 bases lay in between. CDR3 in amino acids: CASSLTGRDEAFF. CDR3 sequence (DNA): TGTGCCAGTAGCCTTACAGGGAGGGATGAAGCTTTCTTT.

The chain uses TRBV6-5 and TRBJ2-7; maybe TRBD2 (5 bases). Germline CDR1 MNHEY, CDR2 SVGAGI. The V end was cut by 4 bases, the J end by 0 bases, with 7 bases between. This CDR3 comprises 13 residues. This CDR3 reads CASSSSPSYEQYF. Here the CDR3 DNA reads TGTGCCAGCAGTTCTAGCCCCTCCTACGAGCAGTACTTC.

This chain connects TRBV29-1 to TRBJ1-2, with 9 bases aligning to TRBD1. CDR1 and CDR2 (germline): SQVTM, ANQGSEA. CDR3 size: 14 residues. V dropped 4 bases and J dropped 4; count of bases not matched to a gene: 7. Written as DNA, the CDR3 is TGCAGCGTTGGTAAGGACAGGGGCCTCTATGGCTACACCTTC. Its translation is CSVGKDRGLYGYTF.

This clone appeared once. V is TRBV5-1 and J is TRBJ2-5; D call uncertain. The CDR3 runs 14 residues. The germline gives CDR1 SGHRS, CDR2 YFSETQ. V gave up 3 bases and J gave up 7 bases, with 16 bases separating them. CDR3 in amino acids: CASSSGALVVTQYF. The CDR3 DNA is TGCGCCAGCAGCTCTGGCGCCCTAGTTGTGACCCAGTACTTC.

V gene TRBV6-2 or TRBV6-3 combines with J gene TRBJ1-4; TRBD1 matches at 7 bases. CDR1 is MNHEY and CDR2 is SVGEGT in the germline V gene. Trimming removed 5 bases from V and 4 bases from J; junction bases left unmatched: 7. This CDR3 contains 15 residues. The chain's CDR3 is CASSTLQGINEKLFF. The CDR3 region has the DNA TGTGCCAGCAGTACACTACAGGGGATTAATGAAAAACTGTTTTTT.

CDR3 sequence reads: CASSLDLADYYGNEQFF. CDR3 nucleotide sequence: TGTGCCAGCAGTTTGGATCTAGCCGACTATTACGGCAATGAGCAGTTCTTC. The chain recombines TRBV27 with TRBJ2-1; possibly TRBD2 for D (5 bases). This CDR3 is built from 17 residues. The V end lost 3 bases, the J end lost 6 bases, and 21 bases lay between the germline ends. Per germline, CDR1 MNHEY and CDR2 SMNVEV (reference sequence).

The CDR3 protein is CASSHSASTDTQYF. For the CDR3, the DNA is TGTGCCAGCAGTCATAGTGCTAGCACAGATACGCAGTATTTT. The V gene is TRBV9, the J gene TRBJ2-3, with D unresolved. V gave up 5 bases and J gave up 0 bases, with 10 bases separating them. CDR1 and CDR2 (germline): SGDLS, YYNGEE. The CDR3 extends over 14 amino acids.

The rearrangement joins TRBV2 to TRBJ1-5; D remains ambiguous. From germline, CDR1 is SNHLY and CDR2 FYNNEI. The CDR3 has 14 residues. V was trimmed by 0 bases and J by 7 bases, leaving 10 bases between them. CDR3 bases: TGTGCCAGCAGTGAAGCTGTGATCGGGCAGCCCCAGCATTTT. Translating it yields CASSEAVIGQPQHF.

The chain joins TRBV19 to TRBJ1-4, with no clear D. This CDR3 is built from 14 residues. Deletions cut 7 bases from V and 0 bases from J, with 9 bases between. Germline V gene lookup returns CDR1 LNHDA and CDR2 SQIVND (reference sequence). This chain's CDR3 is CASIGGATNEKLFF. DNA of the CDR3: TGTGCCAGTATCGGCGGGGCAACTAATGAAAAACTGTTTTTT.

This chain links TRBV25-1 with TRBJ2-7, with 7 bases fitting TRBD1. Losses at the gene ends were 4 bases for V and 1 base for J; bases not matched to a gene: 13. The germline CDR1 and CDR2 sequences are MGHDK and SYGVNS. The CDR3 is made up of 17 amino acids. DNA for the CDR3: TGTGCCAGCAGTGCAAAACTAGGGGGCTGGAGGTCCTACGAGCAGTACTTC. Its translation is CASSAKLGGWRSYEQYF.

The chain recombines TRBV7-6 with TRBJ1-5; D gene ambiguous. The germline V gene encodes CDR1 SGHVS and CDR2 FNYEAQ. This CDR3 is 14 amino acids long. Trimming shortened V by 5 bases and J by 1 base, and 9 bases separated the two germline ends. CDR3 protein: CASSQQRSNQPQHF. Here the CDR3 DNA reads TGTGCCAGCAGCCAACAAAGAAGCAATCAGCCCCAGCATTTT.

This CDR3 reads CASSPGEGAGTDTQYF. The CDR3 DNA reads as TGTGCCAGCAGCCCTGGCGAGGGCGCTGGCACAGATACGCAGTATTTT. The chain carries TRBV7-9 and TRBJ2-3, with D perhaps TRBD2 (5 bases). V dropped 5 bases and J dropped 1 base, with 16 bases sitting between them. This CDR3 has 16 residues. From germline, CDR1 is SEHNR and CDR2 FQNEAQ (reference sequence).

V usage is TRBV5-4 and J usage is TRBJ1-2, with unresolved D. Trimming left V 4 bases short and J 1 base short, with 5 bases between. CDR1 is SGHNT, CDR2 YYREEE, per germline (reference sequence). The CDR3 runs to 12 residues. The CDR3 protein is CASSQINYGYTF. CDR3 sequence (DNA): TGTGCCAGCAGCCAGATTAACTATGGCTACACCTTC. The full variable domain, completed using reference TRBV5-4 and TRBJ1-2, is ETGVTQSPTHLIKTRGQQVTLRCSSQSGHNTVSWYQQALGQGPQFIFQYYREEENGRGNFPPRFSGLQFPNYSSELNVNALELDDSALYLCASSQINYGYTFGSGTRLTVV.

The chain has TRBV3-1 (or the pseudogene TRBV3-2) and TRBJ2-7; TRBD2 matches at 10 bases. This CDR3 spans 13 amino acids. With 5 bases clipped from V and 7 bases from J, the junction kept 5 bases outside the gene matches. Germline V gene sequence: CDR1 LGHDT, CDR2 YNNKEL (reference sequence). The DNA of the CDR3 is TGTGCCAGCAGCACTAGCGGGGCCGGGGAGCAGTACGTC. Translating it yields CASSTSGAGEQYV.

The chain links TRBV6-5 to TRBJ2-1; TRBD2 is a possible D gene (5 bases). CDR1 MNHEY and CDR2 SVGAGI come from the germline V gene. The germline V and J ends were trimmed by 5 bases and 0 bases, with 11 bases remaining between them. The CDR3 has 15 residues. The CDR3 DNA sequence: TGTGCCAGCAGTCTTCGGAGGAACTCCTACAATGAGCAGTTCTTC. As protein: CASSLRRNSYNEQFF.

For the CDR3, the DNA is TGTGCCAGCGAACTCGGACAGGCGGGCAATGAGCAGTTCTTC. This encodes CASELGQAGNEQFF. The rearrangement links TRBV19 to TRBJ2-1; 7 bases align to TRBD1. V trimming: 9 bases; J trimming: 6 bases; junction bases outside the gene matches: 11. The CDR3 is 14 residues long. Germline lookup yields CDR1 LNHDA and CDR2 SQIVND (reference sequence).

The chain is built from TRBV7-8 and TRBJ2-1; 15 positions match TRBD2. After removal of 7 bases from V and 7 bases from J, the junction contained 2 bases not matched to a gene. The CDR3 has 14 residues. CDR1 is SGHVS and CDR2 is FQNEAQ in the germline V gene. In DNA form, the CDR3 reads TGTGCCAGCACCGGGACTAGCGGGAGGAATGAGCAGTTCTTC. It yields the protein CASTGTSGRNEQFF.

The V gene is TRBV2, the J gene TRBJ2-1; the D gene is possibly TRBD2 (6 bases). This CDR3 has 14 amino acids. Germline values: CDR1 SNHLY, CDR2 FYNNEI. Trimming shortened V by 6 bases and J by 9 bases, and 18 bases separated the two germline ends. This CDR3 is CASSVKTGLSEQFF. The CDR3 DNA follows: TGTGCCAGCAGCGTAAAGACGGGACTCTCTGAGCAGTTCTTC.

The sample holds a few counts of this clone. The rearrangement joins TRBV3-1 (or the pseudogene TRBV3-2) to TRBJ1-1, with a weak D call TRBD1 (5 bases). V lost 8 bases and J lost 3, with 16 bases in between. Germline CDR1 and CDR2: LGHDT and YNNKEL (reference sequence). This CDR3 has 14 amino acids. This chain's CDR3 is CASGMSGRDTEAFF. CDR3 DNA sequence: TGTGCCAGCGGTATGTCGGGCAGGGACACTGAAGCTTTCTTT.